These 8 T cell receptor beta chains came from one sample sequenced in a study of T cells in Graves' hyperthyroidism and ophthalmopathy. Amplification targeted TCR beta CDR3 regions from RNA transcripts. RT-PCR in the first round (using the HTBI primer set) targeted the TCR CDR3. TCRdb re-derived calls from the multiplex PCR reads in MiXCR, one entry per CDR3 protein. The table includes about 300,000 distinct CDR3 sequences, 25% to 30% detected once. The sequencing sample was made of blood. The receptors derive from a man aged 40-49 years with Graves' hyperthyroidism that later progressed to Graves' ophthalmopathy.

This clonotype showed up just a few times. The rearrangement joins TRBV28 to TRBJ1-3, with a possible D match to TRBD1 (5 bases). CDR1 is MDHEN and CDR2 is SYDVKM in the germline V gene. Trimming left V 6 bases short and J 4 bases short, with 16 bases between. This CDR3 is built from 15 residues. This chain's CDR3 is CASSPTTASGNTIYF. The CDR3 DNA sequence: TGTGCCAGCAGCCCTACGACAGCCTCCGGAAACACCATATATTTT.

This clonotype appeared many times. The V and J genes are TRBV9 and TRBJ1-1; D not resolved. CDR1 and CDR2 (germline): SGDLS, YYNGEE. This CDR3 contains 15 residues. V was shortened by 3 bases and J by 11 bases, with 23 bases between the two germline ends. This CDR3 reads CASSASPASYAGAFF. As DNA, the CDR3 is TGTGCCAGCAGCGCATCCCCGGCCTCGTACGCCGGGGCTTTCTTT.

In its sample, this clonotype was seen many times. V gene TRBV7-2 combines with J gene TRBJ2-1; tentatively, D is TRBD1 (6 bases). The germline CDR1 and CDR2 sequences are SGHTA and FQGNSA. Trimming stripped 1 base from V and 7 bases from J, with 17 bases between. This CDR3 spans 16 amino acids. The CDR3 sequence: CASSLEAGVGMNEQFF. The CDR3 coding sequence is TGTGCCAGCAGCTTAGAGGCAGGGGTTGGAATGAATGAGCAGTTCTTC.

J is TRBJ1-1 and V is TRBV11-2; weak D call: TRBD1 (5 bases). V was pared by 2 bases and J by 4 bases, with 8 bases between. This CDR3 has 13 amino acids. Germline V gene sequence: CDR1 SGHAT, CDR2 FQNNGV. The CDR3 loop is CASSLRQGTEAFF. The CDR3 coding sequence is TGTGCCAGCAGCTTAAGGCAGGGCACTGAAGCTTTCTTT.

This clonotype occurred many times. The rearrangement links TRBV7-9 to TRBJ1-5; maybe TRBD1 (6 bases). CDR3 size: 14 residues. Trimming pared 6 bases from V and 6 bases from J, leaving 15 bases between. Germline lookup yields CDR1 SEHNR and CDR2 FQNEAQ (reference sequence). CDR3 DNA: TGTGCCAGCAGTTATTCAGGGGTAGGTCAGCCCCAGCATTTT. Its protein product is CASSYSGVGQPQHF.

The gene calls are TRBV7-9 and TRBJ1-1; D remains ambiguous. The CDR3 extends over 15 amino acids. The V end lost 5 bases, the J end lost 2 bases, and 15 bases lay between the germline ends. Germline lookup yields CDR1 SEHNR and CDR2 FQNEAQ (reference sequence). CDR3 in DNA: TGTGCCAGCAGCCCCCAACTAACTGTAAACACTGAAGCTTTCTTT. It encodes CASSPQLTVNTEAFF.

This clonotype has just a few counts. This rearrangement joins TRBV6-1 to TRBJ2-5; 9 bases map to TRBD1. Germline V gene lookup returns CDR1 MNHNS and CDR2 SASEGT. This CDR3 region has 14 residues. J gave up 6 bases and V 6 bases, and 8 bases lay outside the gene matches. CDR3 bases: TGTGCCAGCAGCTTCTACAGGGGGCAGAAGACCCAGTACTTC. Amino acid sequence: CASSFYRGQKTQYF.

This clonotype was detected ten times or more. DNA for the CDR3: TGTGCCAGCAGCTTAGTAGGCGTTGTGGGAGGTAGCCAGCATTTT. Protein sequence: CASSLVGVVGGSQHF. V is TRBV7-2 and J is TRBJ1-5; D ambiguous. Germline CDR1 is SGHTA and CDR2 is FQGNSA. There are 15 residues in the CDR3. Trimming took off 1 base at V and 12 bases at J, with 19 bases between the two ends.